This T cell receptor beta chain was found in a study of CD8 T cells in ankylosing spondylitis. By quantitative 5'-RACE with molecular barcodes, the TCR beta libraries were made. TCRdb passed the 5' RACE reads through MiXCR, listing each CDR3 protein once. Of roughly 38,000 distinct CDR3 sequences listed, 3% are singletons. CDR3 length: 15 amino acids. The trim removed 2 bases at V and 4 bases at J, leaving 7 bases unmatched. Germline-derived CDR1 and CDR2 are SGDLS and YYNGEE. This clonotype appeared many times. No antigen is known for it. Study-level points and caveats: The study looked at matched synovial fluid samples from ankylosing spondylitis patients. Disease-linked clones were reported to be significantly enriched there.

The sequence came from a male donor with ankylosing spondylitis or in good health (not recorded which). Sequencing was done on a sample of blood, either unsorted or a sorted T cell fraction (not recorded which). The chain uses TRBV9 and TRBJ2-3; the match to TRBD1 covers 7 bases. CDR3 amino acids: CASSVLDRESDTQYF. Written as DNA, the CDR3 is TGTGCCAGCAGCGTCTTAGACAGGGAATCAGATACGCAGTATTTT.